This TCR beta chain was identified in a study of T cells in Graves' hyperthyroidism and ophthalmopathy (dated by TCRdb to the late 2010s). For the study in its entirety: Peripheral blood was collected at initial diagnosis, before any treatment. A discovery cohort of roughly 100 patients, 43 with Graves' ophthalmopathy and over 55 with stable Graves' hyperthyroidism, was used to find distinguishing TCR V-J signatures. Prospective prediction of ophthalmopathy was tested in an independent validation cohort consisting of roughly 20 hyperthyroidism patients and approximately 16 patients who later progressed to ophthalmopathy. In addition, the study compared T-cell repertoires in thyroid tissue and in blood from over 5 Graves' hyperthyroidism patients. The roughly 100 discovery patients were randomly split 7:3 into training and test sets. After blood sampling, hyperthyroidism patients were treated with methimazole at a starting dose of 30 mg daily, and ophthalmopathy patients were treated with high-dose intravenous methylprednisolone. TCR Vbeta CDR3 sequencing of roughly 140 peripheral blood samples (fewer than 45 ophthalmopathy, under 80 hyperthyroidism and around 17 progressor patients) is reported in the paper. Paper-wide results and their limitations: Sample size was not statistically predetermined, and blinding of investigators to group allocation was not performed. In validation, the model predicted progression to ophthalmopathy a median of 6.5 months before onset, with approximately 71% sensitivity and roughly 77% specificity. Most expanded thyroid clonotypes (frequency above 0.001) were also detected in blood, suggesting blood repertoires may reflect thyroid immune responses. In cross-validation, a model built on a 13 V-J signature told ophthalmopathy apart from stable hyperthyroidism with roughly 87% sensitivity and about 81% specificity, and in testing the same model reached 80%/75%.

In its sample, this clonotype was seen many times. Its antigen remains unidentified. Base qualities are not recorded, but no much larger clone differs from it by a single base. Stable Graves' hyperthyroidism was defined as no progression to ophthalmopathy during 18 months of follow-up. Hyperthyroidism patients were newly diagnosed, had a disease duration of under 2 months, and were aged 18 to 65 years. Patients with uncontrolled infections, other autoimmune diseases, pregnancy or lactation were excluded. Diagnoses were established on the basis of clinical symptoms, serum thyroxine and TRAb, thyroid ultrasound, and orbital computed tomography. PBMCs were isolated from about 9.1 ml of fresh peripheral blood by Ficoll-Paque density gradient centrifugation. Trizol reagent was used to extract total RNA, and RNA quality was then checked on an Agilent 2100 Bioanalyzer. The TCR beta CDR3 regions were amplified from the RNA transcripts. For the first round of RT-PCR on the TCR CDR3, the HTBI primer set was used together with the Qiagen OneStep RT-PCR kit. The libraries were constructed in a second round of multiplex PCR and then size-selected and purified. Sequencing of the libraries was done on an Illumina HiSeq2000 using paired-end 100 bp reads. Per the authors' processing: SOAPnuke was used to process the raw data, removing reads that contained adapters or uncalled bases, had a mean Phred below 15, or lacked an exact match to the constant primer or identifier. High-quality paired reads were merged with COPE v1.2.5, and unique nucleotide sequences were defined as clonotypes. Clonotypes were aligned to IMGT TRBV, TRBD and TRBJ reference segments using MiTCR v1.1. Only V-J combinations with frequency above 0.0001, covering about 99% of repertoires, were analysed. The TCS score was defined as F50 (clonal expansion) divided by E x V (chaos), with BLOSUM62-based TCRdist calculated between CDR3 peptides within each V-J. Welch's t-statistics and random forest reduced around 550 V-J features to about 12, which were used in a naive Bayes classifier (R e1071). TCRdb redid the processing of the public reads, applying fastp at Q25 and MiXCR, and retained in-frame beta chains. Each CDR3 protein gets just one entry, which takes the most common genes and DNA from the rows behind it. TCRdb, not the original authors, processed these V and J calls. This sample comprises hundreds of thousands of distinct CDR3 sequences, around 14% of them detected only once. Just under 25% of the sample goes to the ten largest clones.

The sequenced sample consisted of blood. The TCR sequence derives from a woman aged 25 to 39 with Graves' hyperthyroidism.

The CDR3 sequence is CSARARGDEQFF. Here is the DNA: TGCAGTGCTAGGGCGCGCGGGGATGAGCAGTTCTTC. The chain is encoded by TRBV20-1 joined to TRBJ2-1; TRBD2 might be the D gene, on 6 matching bases. The germline V gene (reference sequence) provides CDR1 DFQATT and CDR2 SNEGSKA. Measured from the cysteine to the phenylalanine, the CDR3 is 12 residues long. Left in the record is the CDR3 DNA by itself, 36 bases read in frame from the first base. V is cut by 3 bases and J by 8 bases, and the space between the germline ends is 11 bases.